This T cell receptor (beta chain) emerged from a study of blood T cell repertoires in COVID-19. V lost 8 bases and J 6 bases, leaving 7 bases between the germline ends. The CDR3 runs to 10 residues. Looked up from germline, CDR1 is SNHLY and CDR2 is FYNNEI. Here immunoSEQ multiplex PCR was the method, and the copy in TCRdb shows in-frame clones only, minus some. The table shows around 200,000 clones, with roughly nine tenths occurring only once. Followed over time, Seattle patients had been enrolled while infection was active. The rearrangement links TRBV2 to TRBJ1-1; D not resolved. This TCR was recovered from a woman aged 55-69 years with COVID-19, enrolled during active disease. Sequenced input: peripheral blood. The CDR3 protein is CASSRSEAFF. In DNA form, the CDR3 reads TGTGCCAGCTCGCGGTCTGAAGCTTTCTTT.